The TCR beta chain described here comes from a study of cytotoxic CD8 clonotypes in ibrutinib-treated CLL. For the study at large: Responses: some 24 partial, 2 complete; after median 68 months, around 15 stayed remitted, around twelve progressed. Study outcomes and limitations: T-cell clonality at baseline went above that of age-matched healthy donors and rose and fell with circulating CD8+ T-cell counts. At ibrutinib response, clonality increased, and at progression it declined back toward baseline.

The length of the CDR3 is 13 residues. Germline values: CDR1 MNHNS, CDR2 SASEGT. The ends were cut back, 7 bases at V and 6 bases at J, with 13 bases in the middle. Cryopreserved PBMCs supplied around 1.8 micrograms of genomic DNA for TCR beta libraries. Details on this clone: What it recognizes is unknown.

Sequenced by immunoSEQ multiplex PCR; TCRdb stores in-frame clones only, minus some. Here the sample spans 250,000 to 350,000 clones, approximately 76% being singletons. V usage is TRBV6-1 and J usage is TRBJ1-5; perhaps TRBD1 as D (5 bases). This clonotype originated in a human donor with chronic lymphocytic leukemia. This sample comprised PBMCs, obtained at disease progression, from a patient treated with ibrutinib. The CDR3 protein is CASMRGGLQPQHF. CDR3 nucleotides: TGTGCCAGCATGAGGGGTGGGCTTCAGCCCCAGCATTTT.